What follows are 15 T cell receptor delta chains derived from one specimen sequenced in a study of gamma-delta chains in newborns, infants, children. TCRdb re-processed the reads via CATT. The sample gives several thousand delta-chain clones, roughly 4.5% of which show up once; about 6% is in the top ten. The source material was blood. These receptors all stem from a child who was a newborn, infant or young child, either healthy, febrile or measles-vaccinated (not recorded which).

This clone has just a few counts. A read error may explain this, as a much larger clone is one base away. The chain uses TRDV2 and TRDJ1, with 13 nucleotides matching TRDD3. From germline, CDR1 is GEAIGNYY and CDR2 EKD. The CDR3 has 18 amino acids. DNA for the CDR3: TGTGCCTGTGACATGTTACTGGGGGATACGCTGTACACCGGTAAACTCATCTTT. It yields the protein CACDMLLGDTLYTGKLIF.

In regard to this clone: A read error is likely here: a far larger clone is one base away. The chain uses TRDV2 and TRDJ3, with TRDD3 identical over 9 bases. Germline V gene sequence: CDR1 GEAIGNYY, CDR2 EKD. The CDR3 is made up of 17 amino acids. J lost 5 bases, V lost 0 bases, and 4 bases had no gene match. CDR3 coding DNA: TGTGCCTGTGACACCGCTGGGGGATCCCGGGACACCCGACAGATGTTTTTC. Residues: CACDTAGGSRDTRQMFF.

This clone is labeled as medium-sized. The chain recombines TRDV2 with TRDJ1; 9 nucleotides line up with TRDD3. This CDR3 has 14 residues. Germline-derived CDR1 and CDR2 are GEAIGNYY and EKD. The V segment lost 3 bases and the J segment 9 bases; nucleotides outside the gene matches: 10. The CDR3, as DNA: TGTGCCTGTGACGCGATGGGGGATAGGTCGGAACTCATCTTT. Protein sequence: CACDAMGDRSELIF.

With regard to this clone: A much bigger clone sits one base away, suggesting this may be a read error. V gene TRDV2 combines with J gene TRDJ1; D call uncertain. CDR1 and CDR2 from the germline V gene are GEAIGNYY and EKD. This CDR3 has 14 residues. The CDR3 protein is CACVTVVRTDKLIF. The CDR3 nucleotides read TGTGCCTGTGTCACCGTTGTGAGGACCGATAAACTCATCTTT.

Note on this clone: With only one base between it and a far larger clone, this is likely a read error. The chain couples TRDV2 to TRDJ2; D ambiguous. V dropped 3 bases and J dropped 7 bases, with 23 bases sitting between them. The CDR3 sequence is 17 residues long. Germline CDR1 GEAIGNYY, CDR2 EKD. CDR3 sequence reads: CACDPMTSNPSLAQLFF. CDR3 nucleotide sequence: TGTGCCTGTGACCCCATGACCTCCAACCCCTCTTTAGCACAACTCTTCTTT.

This clone is judged large (0.1 to 1%). The same CDR3 arises from other DNA sequences in this sample as well. The rearrangement links TRDV1 to TRDJ1; D might be TRDD2 or TRDD3, each matching 9 bases. The CDR3 totals 20 residues. Germline assignment: CDR1 TSWWSYY and CDR2 QGS. The V and J ends lost 0 bases and 7 bases respectively, with 30 bases between them. The CDR3: CALGELGLPTLYWGTCKLIF. In DNA, the CDR3 is TGTGCTCTTGGGGAACTGGGCCTTCCTACACTTTACTGGGGGACCTGTAAACTCATCTTT.

This clone is categorized as medium-sized. The gene calls are TRDV2 and TRDJ1; 10 bases agree with TRDD3. Germline lookup yields CDR1 GEAIGNYY and CDR2 EKD. The CDR3 has 18 residues. The junction had 17 bases not matched to a gene; V was cut back by 4 bases and J by 4 bases. This CDR3 reads CACESLILGDTHDDKLIF. Here the CDR3 DNA reads TGTGCCTGTGAGAGCCTGATTTTGGGGGATACTCACGACGATAAACTCATCTTT.

As for this clone: Given a much more abundant clone one base away, this may be a read error. The sample carries other DNA sequences with the same CDR3. This chain uses TRDV1 with TRDJ1; weak D call: TRDD3 (5 bases). V was cut by 0 bases and J by 0 bases, with 11 bases left in between. The CDR3 spans 16 residues. CDR1 is TSWWSYY and CDR2 is QGS in the germline V gene. The CDR3 protein is CALGELPPGDTDKLIF. CDR3 nucleotide sequence: TGTGCTCTTGGGGAACTCCCTCCGGGGGACACCGATAAACTCATCTTT.

Turning to this clone: A single base separates this from a much larger clone, so it may be a read error. Within the sample, other DNA sequences also encode this same CDR3. This chain uses TRDV2 with TRDJ3, with 10 bases fitting TRDD3. CDR3 length equals 20 residues. Germline V lookup: CDR1 GEAIGNYY, CDR2 EKD. CDR3 protein: CACDQTGGSESSWDTRQMFF. DNA of the CDR3: TGCGCCTGTGACCAAACTGGGGGATCCGAAAGCTCCTGGGACACCCGACAGATGTTTTTC.

About this clone itself: A much larger clone sits a single nucleotide away, making a read error possible. V is TRDV1 and J is TRDJ1; TRDD3 matches at 12 bases. V shed 2 bases, J shed 0 bases, and the junction held 28 bases outside the gene matches. Germline V gives CDR1 TSWWSYY, CDR2 QGS. The CDR3 extends over 25 amino acids. The CDR3 spells CALGETTLSLLGDTPLPPYTDKLIF. The CDR3 nucleotides read TGTGCTCTTGGGGAAACGACCCTCTCTCTACTGGGGGATACTCCTCTCCCCCCGTACACCGATAAACTCATCTTT.

Notes on this clone: A much larger clonotype is one base distant, so this may be a read error. The chain links TRDV2 to TRDJ3; 13 nucleotides line up with TRDD3. This CDR3 has 22 amino acids. The trim removed 7 bases at V and 3 bases at J, leaving 20 bases unmatched. Germline CDR1 GEAIGNYY, CDR2 EKD. The CDR3, as DNA: TGTGCCTGGGACCCCATACTGGGGGATACGCATTTTATGAACTGGGACACCCGACAGATGTTTTTC. Translated, it gives CAWDPILGDTHFMNWDTRQMFF.

This clone showed up just a few times. This could be a read error, since a much larger clone is one nucleotide away. The CDR3 DNA follows: TGTGCCTGGGACACCGCGGCTGGGGGATTAACCTGGGACACCCGACAGATGTTTTTC. Encoded protein: CAWDTAAGGLTWDTRQMFF. V is TRDV2 and J is TRDJ3; 9 bases match TRDD3. Looked up from germline, CDR1 is GEAIGNYY and CDR2 is EKD. This CDR3 is built from 19 residues.

V gene TRDV2 combines with J gene TRDJ1; 8 nucleotides align to TRDD3. The CDR3 length is 15 residues. V lost 5 bases and J lost 0; bases outside the gene matches: 7. The germline CDR1 and CDR2 sequences are GEAIGNYY and EKD. CDR3 protein: CACGGLGDYTDKLIF. The DNA for the CDR3 is TGTGCCTGTGGCGGCCTGGGGGACTACACCGATAAACTCATCTTT.

In its sample, this clone is large. At the DNA level, this CDR3 is encoded by other sequences in the same sample as well. The chain recombines TRDV2 with TRDJ1, with 12 nucleotides matching TRDD3. This CDR3 has 19 amino acids. V shed 0 bases, J shed 2 bases, and the junction held 12 bases outside the gene matches. Germline V gene data show CDR1 as GEAIGNYY and CDR2 as EKD. CDR3 sequence reads: CACDTVLRTGGYLTDKLIF. The CDR3 region has the DNA TGTGCCTGTGACACCGTGCTACGGACTGGGGGATACCTGACCGATAAACTCATCTTT.

Remarks on this clone: A much larger clone differs from this one at a single base, so this may be a read error. The CDR3 loop is CACDTMVNTDKLIF. The CDR3 DNA sequence: TGTGCCTGTGACACTATGGTCAACACCGATAAACTCATCTTT. J is TRDJ1 and V is TRDV2, with D unclear. Trimming stripped 1 base from V and 0 bases from J, with 8 bases between. Germline CDR1 and CDR2: GEAIGNYY and EKD. The CDR3 covers 14 residues.